This record concerns one T cell receptor (beta chain) sequence. The record originates from a study of blood T cell repertoires in COVID-19. About the research overall: Acute-phase and convalescent COVID-19 samples originated in the United States, Italy and Spain. Sample material is recorded as cDNA or gDNA derived from T cells, B-cell-depleted T cells, or PBMCs.

In the authors' methods: Reference gene primer amplification in the assay estimated nucleated cell counts. The table came from immunoSEQ multiplex PCR; TCRdb's copy has only in-frame clones and leaves some out. The V and J calls and clone size were taken over from that table, and D and trimming were inferred from the DNA. Found here are about 160,000 clones, approximately 83% of them singletons; the top ten hold 10% to 15%. CDR1 SQVTM and CDR2 ANQGSEA come from the germline V gene. With 0 bases clipped from V and 6 bases from J, the junction kept 8 bases outside the gene matches. The CDR3 spans 15 residues.

The chain carries TRBV29-1 and TRBJ2-7; 10 bases align to TRBD2. Sequences were obtained from peripheral blood. The TCR was taken from a man in his sixties or seventies who had recovered from COVID-19. This CDR3 reads CSVEENTSGMGEQYF. In DNA form, the CDR3 reads TGCAGCGTTGAAGAAAACACTAGCGGGATGGGCGAGCAGTACTTC.